The clone carrying this T cell receptor (delta chain) appeared a few times. Its antigen is as yet unknown. This record belongs to a study of delta chains in infants with herpesvirus infections. In the study overall: Infants infected with CMV after birth were searched for public fetal Vdelta1/Vgamma8 clonotype. Study outcomes and limitations: The public Vdelta1 clonotype appeared in about 20% of the 18 CMV-infected infants.

V lost 4 bases to trimming and J lost 8 bases; unmatched junction nucleotides: 26. The germline V gene encodes CDR1 TSWWSYY and CDR2 QGS. The CDR3 is 20 residues long. PBMC RNA was reverse transcribed using gamma-chain- and delta-chain-specific primers. TCRdb applied CATT to the RT-PCR reads for clone calling. The sample contains about 1,500 delta-chain clones, 35% of which appear only once. The chain carries TRDV1 and TRDJ1; 9 bases are a match to TRDD2. The receptor was isolated from a human donor who was a Ugandan infant, either HIV-exposed or HIV-unexposed (not recorded which). The source material was peripheral blood, sampled at time point 1 of longitudinal follow-up. CDR3 bases: TGTGCTCTTGGGGTTCCCTTCCTACGTTCTGGTCGGCATAGCCCAAGAAAACTCATCTTT. Translation gives CALGVPFLRSGRHSPRKLIF.